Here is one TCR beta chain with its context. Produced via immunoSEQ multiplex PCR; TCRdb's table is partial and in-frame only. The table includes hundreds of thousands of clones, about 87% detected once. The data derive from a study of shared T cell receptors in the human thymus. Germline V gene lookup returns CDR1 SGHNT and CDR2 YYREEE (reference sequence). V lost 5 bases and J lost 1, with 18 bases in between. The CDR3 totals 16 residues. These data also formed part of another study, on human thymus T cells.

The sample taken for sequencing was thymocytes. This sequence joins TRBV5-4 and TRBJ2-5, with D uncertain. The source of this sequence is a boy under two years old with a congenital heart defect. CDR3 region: CASSQSIAHRQETQYF. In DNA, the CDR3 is TGTGCCAGCAGTCAAAGTATAGCACACCGCCAAGAGACCCAGTACTTC.